These 21 T cell receptor beta chains were all obtained from the same sample, sequenced in a study of blood T cell repertoires in COVID-19. Assay used: immunoSEQ multiplex PCR; TCRdb lists only in-frame clones, some missing. This table holds about 50,000 clones, around 86% found once. Sequencing was done on a sample of peripheral blood. Every receptor here comes from a human donor in a cohort sampled during active COVID-19.

The chain couples TRBV5-1 to TRBJ1-4, with D uncertain. Per the germline V gene, CDR1 is SGHRS and CDR2 is YFSETQ. Trimming pared 7 bases from V and 5 bases from J, leaving 12 bases between. The CDR3 contains 13 residues. CDR3 DNA: TGCGCCAGCCGAGACGGGGAAAATGAAAAACTGTTTTTT. Its protein product is CASRDGENEKLFF.

The chain has TRBV7-3 and TRBJ1-1; possible D gene TRBD1, 6 bases. From germline, CDR1 is SGHTA and CDR2 FQGTGA. V gave up 4 bases and J gave up 0 bases, with 12 bases separating them. This CDR3 has 15 amino acids. This CDR3 reads CASSSWDTLNTEAFF. CDR3 sequence (DNA): TGTGCCAGCAGCTCCTGGGACACTCTGAACACTGAAGCTTTCTTT.

This chain joins TRBV27 and TRBJ1-3, with D unresolved. The germline gives CDR1 MNHEY, CDR2 SMNVEV (reference sequence). The V and J ends lost 3 bases and 4 bases respectively, with 10 bases between them. This CDR3 contains 14 residues. CDR3 sequence reads: CASSFRGVGNTIYF. The DNA of the CDR3 is TGTGCCAGCAGTTTTCGCGGGGTGGGAAACACCATATATTTT.

The chain is built from TRBV5-1 and TRBJ2-5, with TRBD2 matching over 9 bases. The CDR3 runs to 13 residues. V lost 5 bases to trimming and J lost 3 bases; unmatched junction nucleotides: 2. Germline CDR1 and CDR2: SGHRS and YFSETQ. CDR3 sequence (DNA): TGCGCCAGCAGGTTAGCGGGGGAAGAGACCCAGTACTTC. It is translated as CASRLAGEETQYF.

The chain employs TRBV5-1 and TRBJ2-1; TRBD1 matches at 7 bases. The CDR3 has 15 residues. V trimming: 4 bases; J trimming: 8 bases; junction bases outside the gene matches: 12. Germline CDR1 and CDR2: SGHRS and YFSETQ. The CDR3 loop is CASSPFDRERDEQFF. For the CDR3, the DNA is TGCGCCAGCAGCCCGTTCGACAGGGAACGAGATGAGCAGTTCTTC.

Written as DNA, the CDR3 is TGTGCCAGCAGCTTAAGAGGCCTACCTAACACCGGGGAGCTGTTTTTT. Amino acids: CASSLRGLPNTGELFF. This chain uses TRBV7-2 with TRBJ2-2; unclear D gene. Germline V CDR1 and CDR2: SGHTA, FQGNSA. The CDR3 has 16 amino acids. Between the trimmed V and J ends, which lost 2 bases and 2 bases, there was a span of 12 bases.

The chain combines TRBV3-1 (or the pseudogene TRBV3-2) with TRBJ1-1; TRBD1 matches at 7 bases. Germline loops: CDR1 LGHDT, CDR2 YNNKEL (reference sequence). The junction had 10 bases not matched to a gene; V was cut back by 6 bases and J by 3 bases. CDR3 length equals 15 residues. The CDR3 reads CASSPEPQGDTEAFF. The CDR3 DNA sequence: TGTGCCAGCAGTCCGGAACCTCAGGGGGACACTGAAGCTTTCTTT.

This clone was recorded only once. The chain recombines TRBV6-1 with TRBJ1-6; no definite D call. Germline CDR1 reads MNHNS; CDR2 reads SASEGT. The CDR3 loop spans 12 amino acids. Trimming removed 3 bases at V and 10 bases at J, with 7 bases between. CDR3 nucleotide sequence: TGTGCCAGCAGTGACCGCTACTCACCCCTCCACTTT. Amino acids: CASSDRYSPLHF.

This clone occurred a few times. The rearrangement uses TRBV5-1 and TRBJ1-2; D not resolved. The germline gives CDR1 SGHRS, CDR2 YFSETQ. This CDR3 comprises 15 residues. Trimming left V 1 base short and J 3 bases short, with 13 bases between. The CDR3: CASSLNPQYYYGYTF. In DNA form, the CDR3 reads TGCGCCAGCAGCTTGAATCCCCAGTATTACTATGGCTACACCTTC.

This chain links TRBV3-1 (or the pseudogene TRBV3-2) with TRBJ2-3; 11 nucleotides align to TRBD2. J was trimmed by 2 bases and V by 6 bases; bases with no gene match: 7. This CDR3 is built from 16 residues. Per germline, CDR1 LGHDT and CDR2 YNNKEL (reference sequence). The DNA for the CDR3 is TGTGCCAGCAGTCTTAGACTAGCGGGGATCACAGATACGCAGTATTTT. Amino acid sequence: CASSLRLAGITDTQYF.

V and J are TRBV27 and TRBJ2-3, with D hard to call. This CDR3 spans 14 amino acids. Germline CDR1 MNHEY, CDR2 SMNVEV (reference sequence). Trimming pared 5 bases from V and 4 bases from J, leaving 13 bases between. The CDR3 DNA reads as TGTGCCAGCAGTCCCCTCCTGTTCTCAGATACGCAGTATTTT. Protein sequence: CASSPLLFSDTQYF.

The rearrangement uses TRBV27 and TRBJ2-1; perhaps TRBD2 as D (5 bases). Germline V lookup: CDR1 MNHEY, CDR2 SMNVEV (reference sequence). The V end lost 6 bases, the J end lost 2 bases, and 17 bases lay between the germline ends. The CDR3 covers 16 residues. CDR3 residues: CASSPTSILPYNEQFF. As DNA, the CDR3 is TGTGCCAGCAGCCCTACTAGTATCCTCCCCTACAATGAGCAGTTCTTC.

The gene calls are TRBV6-6 and TRBJ2-2, with TRBD2 identical over 9 bases. The CDR3 spans 16 residues. Germline CDR1 and CDR2: MNHNY and SVGAGI (reference sequence). The V segment lost 4 bases and the J segment 0 bases; nucleotides outside the gene matches: 3. Here the CDR3 reads CASSSGLAPNTGELFF. CDR3 coding DNA: TGTGCCAGCAGTTCAGGACTAGCGCCGAACACCGGGGAGCTGTTTTTT.

V gene TRBV5-4 combines with J gene TRBJ2-5; 7 bases map to TRBD2. This CDR3 spans 15 amino acids. J lost 3 bases, V lost 2 bases, and 7 bases had no gene match. Germline V gene sequence: CDR1 SGHNT, CDR2 YYREEE (reference sequence). The CDR3 nucleotides read TGTGCCAGCAGCTTCAGGCGGGAGTGGGAAGAGACCCAGTACTTC. Encoded protein: CASSFRREWEETQYF.

This clone was counted a single time. This chain connects TRBV19 to TRBJ1-4; 10 nucleotides match TRBD1. Trimming took 5 bases from V and 6 from J; bases not matched to a gene: 6. Germline V gene data show CDR1 as LNHDA and CDR2 as SQIVND (reference sequence). The CDR3 covers 15 residues. The CDR3 DNA reads as TGTGCCAGTAGTCCCCGGACAGGGGGGGATGAAAAACTGTTTTTT. This translates into CASSPRTGGDEKLFF.

The J gene is TRBJ2-1, the V gene TRBV27; the D is unclear. Trimming cost V 3 bases and J 5 bases, with 5 bases left between them. Germline V gene data show CDR1 as MNHEY and CDR2 as SMNVEV (reference sequence). CDR3 length: 12 amino acids. The CDR3 loop is CASSFNNNEQFF. In nucleotides, the CDR3 is TGTGCCAGCAGTTTCAACAACAATGAGCAGTTCTTC.

The chain joins TRBV14 to TRBJ2-6, with a tentative D call TRBD2 (5 bases). The germline CDR1 and CDR2 sequences are SGHDN and FVKESK. The ends were cut back, 2 bases at V and 4 bases at J, with 18 bases in the middle. There are 18 residues in the CDR3. The CDR3 nucleotides read TGTGCCAGCAGCCAATGGTTCGCGGCAGGAGGAGGGGCCAACGTCCTGACTTTC. Translated, it gives CASSQWFAAGGGANVLTF.

This chain uses TRBV7-6 with TRBJ1-6, with D hard to call. V was pared by 6 bases and J by 11 bases, with 14 bases between. The CDR3 extends over 13 amino acids. Germline CDR1 SGHVS, CDR2 FNYEAQ. Written as DNA, the CDR3 is TGTGCCAGCAGTCTGACGGGAGGCGCACCCCTCCACTTT. It encodes CASSLTGGAPLHF.

The chain recombines TRBV21-1 with TRBJ2-3; the listed D gene, TRBD2, was not tested against the DNA. TRBV21-1 represents a pseudogene. The CDR3 loop spans 14 amino acids. The CDR3 DNA reads TGTGCCAGCACCAACCAGCAATGGACTAATACGCAGTATTTT. Amino acids: CASTNQQWTNTQYF.

This clone was detected a few times. The V and J genes are TRBV11-2 and TRBJ2-7; D not resolved. CDR1 is SGHAT and CDR2 is FQNNGV in the germline V gene. V shed 2 bases and J shed 0 bases, with 14 bases lying between them. This CDR3 comprises 16 residues. The CDR3 DNA sequence: TGTGCCAGCAGCTTAAACGCTTTTACTCTCTCCTACGAGCAGTACTTC. This codes for CASSLNAFTLSYEQYF.

V gene TRBV2 combines with J gene TRBJ2-7; TRBD2 agrees at 7 bases. V was clipped by 2 bases and J by 5 bases; unmatched bases: 12. The CDR3 runs 16 residues. CDR1 SNHLY and CDR2 FYNNEI come from the germline V gene. The CDR3 DNA is TGTGCCAGCAGTGAACCGTGGGCGGCGGGAGCGAACGAGCAGTACTTC. Protein sequence: CASSEPWAAGANEQYF.